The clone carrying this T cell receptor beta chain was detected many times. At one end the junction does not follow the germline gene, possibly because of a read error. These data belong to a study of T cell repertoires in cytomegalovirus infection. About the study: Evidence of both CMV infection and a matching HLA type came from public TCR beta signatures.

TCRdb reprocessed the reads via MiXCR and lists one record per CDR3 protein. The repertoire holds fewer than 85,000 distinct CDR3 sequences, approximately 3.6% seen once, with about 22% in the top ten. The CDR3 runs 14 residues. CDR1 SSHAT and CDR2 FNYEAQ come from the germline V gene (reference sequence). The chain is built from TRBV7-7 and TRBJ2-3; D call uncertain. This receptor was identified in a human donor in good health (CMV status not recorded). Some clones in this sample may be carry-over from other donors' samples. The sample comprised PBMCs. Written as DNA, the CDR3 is TGTGCTAGCAGCCACCAAGATAGCACAGATACGCAGTATTTT. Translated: CASSHQDSTDTQYF.